This T cell receptor beta chain was captured in a study of CD8 T cells in Susac syndrome. The CDR3 runs to 13 residues. The V end lost 0 bases, the J end lost 6 bases, and 9 bases lay between the germline ends. Random hexamers were used to reverse transcribe the RNA input (about 0.45 to 1 ug). The immunoSEQ assay covered 54 Vbeta and 13 Jbeta segments for CDR3. One entry per CDR3 protein results from TCRdb running MiXCR on the immunoSEQ multiplex PCR reads. The sample records tens of thousands of distinct CDR3 sequences, around nine tenths being singletons. This clonotype originated in a human donor with multiple sclerosis. Source material: CD8+ T cells from PBMCs. The chain uses TRBV12-3 or TRBV12-4 and TRBJ2-7, with D perhaps TRBD1 (6 bases). The CDR3 DNA sequence: TGTGCCAGCAGTTTAGCTGGGGGCTCCGAGCAGTACTTC. It specifies CASSLAGGSEQYF.